This TCR beta chain stems from a study of T cell responses to AZD1222 COVID-19 vaccine. As for the study in general: Pooling covered second doses at about 4 or about 12 weeks.

Regarding this clone: Antigen: not known.

Germline V gene sequence: CDR1 SGHTA, CDR2 FQGNSA. J was trimmed by 4 bases and V by 5 bases; bases with no gene match: 6. This CDR3 is built from 14 residues. The protocol was immunoSEQ multiplex PCR, while the TCRdb copy is restricted to in-frame clones and leaves out a portion. Here the sample spans under 150,000 clones, approximately 90% being singletons. The study, taken as a whole, reports: Only a handful of AZD1222 recipients, several in all, had baseline seropositivity. CD4 TCRs associated with vaccination spanned spike, dominating at 160-218 and 743-854. The sample set comprised mostly white British donors with more females, and clonal diversity was possibly underestimated.

The chain recombines TRBV7-2 with TRBJ1-2; TRBD1 matches at 8 bases. The sequence came from an adult in good health. Source: peripheral blood, taken on day 0 of AZD1222 vaccination. DNA for the CDR3: TGTGCCAGCAGCGAGCAGGGGGCGGGCTATGGCTACACCTTC. Residues: CASSEQGAGYGYTF.